This TCR beta chain was identified in a study of OX40 agonist ivuxolimab in advanced cancers. The data were produced by immunoSEQ multiplex PCR, yet TCRdb's version contains in-frame clones alone and is incomplete. The profile covers 75,000 to 100,000 clones, with roughly 84% appearing a single time and 0.25% to 0.4% taken by the ten largest. Blood samples were obtained at baseline, cycle 4 day 1, and cycle 7 day 1. This CDR3 has 13 residues. Trimming removed 2 bases at V and 5 bases at J, with 9 bases between. CDR1 SGHTA and CDR2 FQGNSA come from the germline V gene. The chain carries TRBV7-2 and TRBJ2-5, with D maybe TRBD1 (6 bases). Here the sequenced sample was CD4+ or CD8+ T cells sorted from blood, taken in a trial of the OX40 agonist ivuxolimab. The receptor was derived from an adult with an advanced solid tumor such as melanoma, head and neck, liver or kidney cancer. The CDR3 protein is CASSLPGVETQYF. CDR3 bases: TGTGCCAGCAGCTTACCAGGGGTGGAGACCCAGTACTTC.